The T cell receptor beta chain described here comes from a study of patients and donors after allogeneic stem cell transplantation. This clonotype was recorded a few times. From the RT-PCR reads, TCRdb called clonotypes with MiXCR, one entry per CDR3 protein. The data show roughly 200,000 distinct CDR3 sequences, 38% seen once. This CDR3 is 14 amino acids long. The ends were cut back, 2 bases at V and 2 bases at J, with 7 bases in the middle. Sequenced input: blood, either unsorted or a sorted T cell fraction (not recorded which). The origin of this receptor is a human donor who was either an allogeneic HSCT recipient or a stem cell or donor lymphocyte infusion donor (not recorded which). It is not recorded whose cells these are; they may come from a transplant donor. This rearrangement joins TRBV12-3 or TRBV12-4 to TRBJ1-3; D not certain. CDR3: CASSLMGPGNTIYF. The CDR3, as DNA: TGTGCCAGCAGTTTAATGGGCCCTGGAAACACCATATATTTT.